The clone carrying this TCR beta chain was picked up many times. As yet, its antigen is unknown. Time point: longitudinal time-point 3. The unsorted libraries originated from 2 million PBMCs kept at -80 C. This record belongs to a study of neurological immune-mediated disorders. Study findings and constraints: Sharing of CDR3 amino acid sequences among expanded clones across subjects was absent, suggesting private repertoires in all groups. The most TCR clonal expansion was seen in HTLV-1-associated myelopathy, whereas the least was seen in multiple sclerosis, below the level in healthy controls.

The CDR3 totals 15 residues. V lost 6 bases and J lost 8; bases outside the gene matches: 8. The authors produced cDNA by 5'RACE using 10-nucleotide random UMIs. TCRdb fed the 5' RACE reads into MiXCR, producing one record per CDR3 protein. The table shows approximately 80,000 distinct CDR3 sequences, with 4.3% occurring only once. The origin of this receptor is a woman aged 60 to 75 with multiple sclerosis. The chain has TRBV12-3 or TRBV12-4 and TRBJ1-4; TRBD1 matches 11 bases. Sequencing was done on a sample of PBMCs. The CDR3 coding sequence is TGTGCCAGCAGGGGACAGGGGGGGGGTTTCGAAAAACTGTTTTTT. Its translation is CASRGQGGGFEKLFF.